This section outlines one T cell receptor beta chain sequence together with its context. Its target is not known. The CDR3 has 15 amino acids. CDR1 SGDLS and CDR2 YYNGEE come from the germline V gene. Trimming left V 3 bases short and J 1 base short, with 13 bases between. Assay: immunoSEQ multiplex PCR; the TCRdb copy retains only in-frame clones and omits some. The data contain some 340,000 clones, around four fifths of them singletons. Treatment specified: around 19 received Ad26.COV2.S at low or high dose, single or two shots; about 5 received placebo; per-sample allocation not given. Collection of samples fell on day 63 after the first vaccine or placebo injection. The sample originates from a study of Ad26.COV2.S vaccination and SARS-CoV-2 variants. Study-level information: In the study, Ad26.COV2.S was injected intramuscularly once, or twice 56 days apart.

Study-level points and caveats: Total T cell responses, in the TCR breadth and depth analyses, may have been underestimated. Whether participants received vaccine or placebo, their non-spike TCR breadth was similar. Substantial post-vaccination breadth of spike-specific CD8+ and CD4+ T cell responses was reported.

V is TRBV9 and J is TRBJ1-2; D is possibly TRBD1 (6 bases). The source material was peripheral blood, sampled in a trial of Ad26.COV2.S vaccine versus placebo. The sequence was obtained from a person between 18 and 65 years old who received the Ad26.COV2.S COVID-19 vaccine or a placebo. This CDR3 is CASSGGDKFNYGYTF. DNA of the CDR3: TGTGCCAGCAGCGGGGGGGACAAATTTAACTATGGCTACACCTTC.